This T cell receptor beta chain was captured in a study of blood T cell repertoires in COVID-19. Study background: Both acute and convalescent COVID-19 samples were obtained from the United States, Italy and Spain. The analysed material was cDNA or gDNA that came from T cells, B-cell-depleted T cells, or PBMCs.

Germline CDR1 is GTSNPN and CDR2 is SVGIG (reference sequence). The length of the CDR3 is 15 residues. Trimming took off 0 bases at V and 0 bases at J, with 11 bases between the two ends. As handled by the study authors: Quantification of nucleated cells was approximated via reference gene primer amplification. Libraries were prepared by immunoSEQ multiplex PCR; TCRdb keeps only in-frame clonotypes and omits some of them. V and J calls and clone size come straight from that table; D and trimming were deduced from the DNA. The sample yields 200,000 to 250,000 clones, about 88% seen once. The material sequenced was peripheral blood. The TCR originated in a woman in her thirties or forties with acute or convalescent COVID-19. The J gene is TRBJ1-2, the V gene TRBV30; D ambiguous. CDR3 loop: CAWSVYRFTNYGYTF. CDR3 bases: TGTGCCTGGAGTGTGTACAGATTCACTAACTATGGCTACACCTTC. The full variable domain, completed using reference TRBV30 and TRBJ1-2, is SQTIHQWPATLVQPVGSPLSLECTVEGTSNPNLYWYRQAAGRGLQLLFYSVGIGQISSEVPQNLSASRPQDRQFILSSKKLLLSDSGFYLCAWSVYRFTNYGYTFGSGTRLTVV.